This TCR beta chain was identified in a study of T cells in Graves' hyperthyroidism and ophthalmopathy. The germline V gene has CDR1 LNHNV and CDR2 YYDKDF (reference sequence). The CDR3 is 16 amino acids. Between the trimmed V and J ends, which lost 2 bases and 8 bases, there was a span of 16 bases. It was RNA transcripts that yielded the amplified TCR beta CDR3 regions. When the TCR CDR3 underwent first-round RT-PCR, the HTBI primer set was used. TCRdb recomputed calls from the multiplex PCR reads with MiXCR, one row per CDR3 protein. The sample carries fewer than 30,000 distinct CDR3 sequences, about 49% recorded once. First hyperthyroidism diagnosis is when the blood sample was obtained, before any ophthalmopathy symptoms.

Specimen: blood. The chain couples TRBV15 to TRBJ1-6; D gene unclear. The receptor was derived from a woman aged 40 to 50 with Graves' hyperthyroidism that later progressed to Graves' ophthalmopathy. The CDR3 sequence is CATSRIGPFPDSPLHF. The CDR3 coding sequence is TGTGCCACCAGCAGAATCGGCCCCTTCCCCGATTCACCCCTCCACTTT.